This T cell receptor beta chain was captured in a study of T cell clones after liver transplantation. About the research overall: Post-transplant blood was tracked for graft-donor-reactive T cell clones identified in a pre-transplant mixed lymphocyte reaction.

Clones were sequenced by immunoSEQ multiplex PCR, and TCRdb holds only the in-frame ones, with some missing. Of about 70,000 clones in the sample, about four fifths were seen once. A note on this clone: Its antigen is unknown.

Study-wide points: Low donor cell numbers restricted donor-reactive repertoire measurement in two subjects.

The CDR3 has 17 amino acids. CDR1 and CDR2 from the germline V gene are MDHEN and SYDVKM. The ends were cut back, 4 bases at V and 9 bases at J, with 24 bases in the middle. The sequence was obtained from a human patient who received a liver transplant. Some T cells may be provided by the graft donor. The sequencing here drew on CD4+ T cells from blood, taken 12 months after liver transplant. The chain is built from TRBV28 and TRBJ1-4; D ambiguous. DNA for the CDR3: TGTGCCAGCAGTTCCCCCCTGGACTGGGCGGGTTTGAAAAAACTGTTTTTT. Translation: CASSSPLDWAGLKKLFF.